One and the same sample provided the 6 T cell receptor beta chains below, sequenced in a study of blood T cell repertoires in COVID-19. Profiling relied on immunoSEQ multiplex PCR, and the TCRdb table lists in-frame clones only, not all of them. The profile shows some 78,000 clones, roughly 87% of them singletons. The source material was peripheral blood. Receptors originate from a woman of 80 years or more with active or convalescent COVID-19.

The chain has TRBV10-3 and TRBJ1-1; 7 positions match TRBD1. The CDR3 is made up of 14 amino acids. The trim removed 6 bases at V and 1 base at J, leaving 5 bases unmatched. In germline, CDR1 is ENHRY, CDR2 SYGVKD. CDR3 residues: CAIREQGSNTEAFF. The CDR3 region has the DNA TGTGCCATCAGGGAACAGGGGTCGAACACTGAAGCTTTCTTT.

The gene calls are TRBV10-1 and TRBJ2-3; 10 nucleotides line up with TRBD2. The CDR3 covers 18 residues. CDR1 and CDR2 from the germline V gene are WNHNN and SYGVQD (reference sequence). Trimming took 2 bases from V and 2 from J; bases not matched to a gene: 10. The CDR3 sequence is CASSEGRASGSPTDTQYF. The CDR3 DNA follows: TGCGCCAGCAGTGAGGGAAGGGCTAGCGGGAGCCCCACAGATACGCAGTATTTT.

This chain joins TRBV6-1 and TRBJ1-1, with unresolved D. This CDR3 has 14 amino acids. V shed 1 base and J shed 4 bases, with 10 bases lying between them. CDR1 and CDR2 from the germline V gene are MNHNS and SASEGT. The CDR3 DNA reads TGTGCCAGCAGTGAAGTGTGGGGAGGCACTGAAGCTTTCTTT. Translation gives CASSEVWGGTEAFF.

J is TRBJ1-6 and V is TRBV28; D is perhaps TRBD1 (5 bases). This CDR3 spans 15 amino acids. Trimming removed 4 bases at V and 7 bases at J, with 14 bases between. Germline V lookup: CDR1 MDHEN, CDR2 SYDVKM. Here the CDR3 reads CASSSLWGGNSPLHF. The CDR3 DNA reads TGTGCCAGCAGTTCGCTCTGGGGGGGGAATTCACCCCTCCACTTT. Complete variable domain (other parts from reference TRBV28 and TRBJ1-6): DVKVTQSSRYLVKRTGEKVFLECVQDMDHENMFWYRQDPGLGLRLIYFSYDVKMKEKGDIPEGYSVSREKKERFSLILESASTNQTSMYLCASSSLWGGNSPLHFGNGTRLTVT.

The genes are TRBV2 and TRBJ2-5; 10 bases are shared with TRBD2. CDR1 SNHLY and CDR2 FYNNEI come from the germline V gene. This CDR3 is 15 amino acids long. Unmatched junction bases numbered 8, after V lost 5 bases and J lost 5 bases. CDR3 in DNA: TGTGCCAGCAGTCCTGAGCGGGAGGGGTATGAGACCCAGTACTTC. Its translation: CASSPEREGYETQYF.

The gene calls are TRBV13 and TRBJ1-1, with D unresolved. V lost 0 bases and J lost 1, with 6 bases in between. From germline, CDR1 is PRHDT and CDR2 FYEKMQ (reference sequence). This CDR3 region has 14 residues. This CDR3 reads CASSLGRGNTEAFF. The DNA for the CDR3 is TGTGCCAGCAGCTTAGGACGGGGGAACACTGAAGCTTTCTTT. Drawing the rest from reference TRBV13 and TRBJ1-1, the complete variable domain is AAGVIQSPRHLIKEKRETATLKCYPIPRHDTVYWYQQGPGQDPQFLISFYEKMQSDKGSIPDRFSAQQFSDYHSELNMSSLELGDSALYFCASSLGRGNTEAFFGQGTRLTVV.